The 24 T cell receptor beta chains in this list originate from one sample, sequenced in a study of technical replicates of blood from a few donors. The data were produced by immunoSEQ multiplex PCR, yet TCRdb's version contains in-frame clones alone and is incomplete. Of around 97,000 clones in the sample, 95% to 96% were seen once. Sequenced: T cells isolated from PBMCs. All receptors come from a human donor in good health.

The chain uses TRBV9 and TRBJ2-3, with TRBD2 matching over 7 bases. The ends lost 2 bases at V and 3 bases at J; junction bases unmatched: 6. Germline CDR1 SGDLS, CDR2 YYNGEE. The CDR3 is made up of 15 amino acids. CDR3 sequence (DNA): TGTGCCAGCAGCGTCGGGGCGGGAGTAACAGATACGCAGTATTTT. As protein: CASSVGAGVTDTQYF.

This chain connects TRBV19 to TRBJ2-1, with 7 bases fitting TRBD1. This CDR3 comprises 16 residues. CDR1 is LNHDA, CDR2 SQIVND, per germline (reference sequence). V was pared by 4 bases and J by 4 bases, with 10 bases of the junction left unmatched. DNA for the CDR3: TGTGCCAGTAGTAAAAACAGGGGCCACGAATACAATGAGCAGTTCTTC. It specifies CASSKNRGHEYNEQFF. Combining the CDR3 with reference TRBV19 and TRBJ2-1 gives the whole variable domain DGGITQSPKYLFRKEGQNVTLSCEQNLNHDAMYWYRQDPGQGLRLIYYSQIVNDFQKGDIAEGYSVSREKKESFPLTVTSAQKNPTAFYLCASSKNRGHEYNEQFFGPGTRLTVL.

The rearrangement uses TRBV7-3 and TRBJ2-7; 8 nucleotides line up with TRBD1. Germline V gene lookup returns CDR1 SGHTA and CDR2 FQGTGA. This CDR3 has 14 residues. The V and J ends lost 5 bases and 7 bases, in that order; junction bases with no gene match: 10. The CDR3 bases are TGTGCCAGCAGCCCAGGGACAGGCCTGGCGGAGCAGTACTTC. Its translation: CASSPGTGLAEQYF.

This clone has only one observation. The chain combines TRBV6-1 with TRBJ1-2; D is unresolved. Trimming took off 10 bases at V and 3 bases at J, with 15 bases between the two ends. This CDR3 region has 13 residues. Germline lookup yields CDR1 MNHNS and CDR2 SASEGT. CDR3 coding DNA: TGTGCCACCCACATCGGCCTAGACTATGGCTACACCTTC. Encoded protein: CATHIGLDYGYTF.

This chain joins TRBV7-2 and TRBJ2-1; 9 nucleotides line up with TRBD2. CDR1 is SGHTA, CDR2 FQGNSA, per germline. J lost 0 bases, V lost 4 bases, and 1 base had no gene match. This CDR3 spans 15 amino acids. This CDR3 reads CASSYSGSSYNEQFF. The DNA for the CDR3 is TGTGCCAGCAGCTATAGCGGGAGCTCCTACAATGAGCAGTTCTTC.

The rearrangement links TRBV19 to TRBJ2-5; TRBD1 might be the D (6 bases). V lost 2 bases and J 1 base, leaving 8 bases between the germline ends. CDR1 LNHDA and CDR2 SQIVND come from the germline V gene (reference sequence). The CDR3 is 14 amino acids. The CDR3 here is CASSIQGFQETQYF. CDR3 coding DNA: TGTGCCAGTAGTATACAGGGGTTCCAAGAGACCCAGTACTTC.

The rearrangement joins TRBV7-6 to TRBJ2-7, with 13 bases fitting TRBD2. CDR1 and CDR2 (germline): SGHVS, FNYEAQ. The CDR3 loop spans 15 amino acids. After removal of 1 base from V and 7 bases from J, the junction contained 4 bases not matched to a gene. For the CDR3, the DNA is TGTGCCAGCAGCTTAGACGGGACTAGCGGGACAGAGCAGTACTTC. Translated, it gives CASSLDGTSGTEQYF.

About this clone itself: One end of the junction fails to match germline, which may point to a read error. V and J are TRBV27 and TRBJ2-4, with TRBD1 matching 7 bases. The V gene's germline CDR1 is MNHEY and CDR2 SMNVEV (reference sequence). The CDR3 runs 15 residues. The CDR3 DNA reads TGTGCCAGCAGTCCACTGACGCCCCAGGGGGTAGCGAGAACTTTC. It yields the protein CASSPLTPQGVARTF.

The rearrangement uses TRBV9 and TRBJ2-3, with no clear D. Germline V lookup: CDR1 SGDLS, CDR2 YYNGEE. Trimming pared 0 bases from V and 6 bases from J, leaving 11 bases between. CDR3 length equals 14 residues. CDR3 protein: CASSVEAQYDTQYF. The DNA of the CDR3 is TGTGCCAGCAGCGTAGAAGCGCAATACGATACGCAGTATTTT.

The chain employs TRBV6-1 and TRBJ2-2; D is unclear. Per the germline V gene, CDR1 is MNHNS and CDR2 is SASEGT. V was shortened by 1 base and J by 3 bases, with 9 bases between the two germline ends. The CDR3 contains 15 residues. The CDR3 reads CASSEERRDTGELFF. As DNA, the CDR3 is TGTGCCAGCAGTGAAGAAAGACGGGACACCGGGGAGCTGTTTTTT.

The rearrangement uses TRBV12-5 and TRBJ2-3; possibly TRBD2 for D (5 bases). The CDR3 contains 16 residues. CDR1 is LGHNT, CDR2 FRNRAP, per germline. Trimming removed 0 bases at V and 0 bases at J, with 10 bases between. The CDR3 sequence: CASGLVLGGSTDTQYF. Written as DNA, the CDR3 is TGTGCTAGTGGTTTGGTACTTGGCGGGAGCACAGATACGCAGTATTTT.

The chain employs TRBV19 and TRBJ1-1; 10 bases match TRBD1. The CDR3 covers 17 residues. Unmatched junction bases numbered 11, after V lost 5 bases and J lost 2 bases. Germline CDR1 is LNHDA and CDR2 is SQIVND (reference sequence). The CDR3 DNA is TGTGCCAGTAGTGCCGGACAGGGGGGGATAGTAAACACTGAAGCTTTCTTT. It encodes CASSAGQGGIVNTEAFF.

The V and J genes are TRBV18 and TRBJ2-3; 7 bases are a match to TRBD1. Losses at the gene ends were 6 bases for V and 2 bases for J; bases not matched to a gene: 5. Germline lookup yields CDR1 KGHSH and CDR2 LQKENI. This CDR3 comprises 14 residues. The chain's CDR3 is CASSRDSNTDTQYF. In DNA form, the CDR3 reads TGTGCCAGCTCCCGGGACAGTAACACAGATACGCAGTATTTT.

The rearrangement links TRBV10-3 to TRBJ2-7; 9 positions match TRBD1. The CDR3 consists of 16 residues. V dropped 10 bases and J dropped 2; count of bases not matched to a gene: 15. Germline V CDR1 and CDR2: ENHRY, SYGVKD. DNA for the CDR3: TGTGCCAGTAGGGACAGGGTTTTCCGAGGGGCCTACGAGCAGTACTTC. Residues: CASRDRVFRGAYEQYF.

The V call is TRBV25-1, the J call TRBJ1-1, with TRBD1 matching 8 bases. Trimming at V came to 8 bases and at J to 4 bases, leaving 6 bases not matched to a gene. The CDR3 consists of 13 residues. Germline loops: CDR1 MGHDK, CDR2 SYGVNS. The CDR3 sequence is CASLDRVSTEAFF. In DNA, the CDR3 is TGTGCCAGCCTGGACAGGGTTAGCACTGAAGCTTTCTTT. The whole variable domain, filled in from reference TRBV25-1 and TRBJ1-1, reads EADIYQTPRYLVIGTGKKITLECSQTMGHDKMYWYQQDPGMELHLIHYSYGVNSTEKGDLSSESTVSRIRTEHFPLTLESARPSHTSQYLCASLDRVSTEAFFGQGTRLTVV.

V is TRBV27 and J is TRBJ1-5; possible D gene TRBD1, 6 bases. Germline CDR1 MNHEY, CDR2 SMNVEV (reference sequence). This CDR3 has 16 amino acids. The V gene lost 6 bases and the J gene lost 5 bases, with 20 bases spanning the gap. The CDR3 protein is CASRPNYDRFYQPQHF. CDR3 sequence (DNA): TGTGCCAGCAGACCAAATTATGACAGGTTCTATCAGCCCCAGCATTTT.

The rearrangement uses TRBV6-1 and TRBJ2-3, with D perhaps TRBD2 (5 bases). V was shortened by 3 bases and J by 4 bases, with 11 bases between the two germline ends. CDR1 MNHNS and CDR2 SASEGT come from the germline V gene. The CDR3 runs to 14 residues. DNA of the CDR3: TGTGCCAGCAGTGATCGGGGTTCCGCAGATACGCAGTATTTT. It encodes CASSDRGSADTQYF.

This clone was seen just once. This sequence joins TRBV30 and TRBJ2-7; possible D gene TRBD2, 5 bases. Trimming stripped 8 bases from V and 0 bases from J, with 14 bases between. CDR3 size: 13 residues. From germline, CDR1 is GTSNPN and CDR2 SVGIG (reference sequence). The CDR3 coding sequence is TGTGCCCGTTCGAGTGGGAGCTCCTACGAGCAGTACTTC. Its protein is CARSSGSSYEQYF.

The genes are TRBV18 and TRBJ2-1, with 12 bases that match TRBD2. Germline V gives CDR1 KGHSH, CDR2 LQKENI. The CDR3 has 15 amino acids. V lost 5 bases to trimming and J lost 5 bases; unmatched junction nucleotides: 4. In DNA form, the CDR3 reads TGTGCCAGCTCATACGGACTAGCGGGAAACAATGAGCAGTTCTTC. This codes for CASSYGLAGNNEQFF. The entire variable domain, with the rest obtained from reference TRBV18 and TRBJ2-1, is as follows: NAGVMQNPRHLVRRRGQEARLRCSPMKGHSHVYWYRQLPEEGLKFMVYLQKENIIDESGMPKERFSAEFPKEGPSILRIQQVVRGDSAAYFCASSYGLAGNNEQFFGPGTRLTVL.

This chain links TRBV27 with TRBJ1-2; the match to TRBD1 covers 7 bases. Germline V CDR1 and CDR2: MNHEY, SMNVEV (reference sequence). The CDR3 loop spans 15 amino acids. Trimming at V came to 5 bases and at J to 3 bases, leaving 9 bases not matched to a gene. The DNA of the CDR3 is TGTGCCAGCAGTGTGGACAGGATGTTGCACTATGGCTACACCTTC. It encodes CASSVDRMLHYGYTF.

This chain links TRBV6-1 with TRBJ2-3; 12 bases match TRBD2. Germline lookup yields CDR1 MNHNS and CDR2 SASEGT. V gave up 4 bases and J gave up 4 bases; unmatched junction bases: 9. This CDR3 comprises 17 residues. CDR3: CASSARRLAGGPDTQYF. In DNA, the CDR3 is TGTGCCAGCAGTGCCCGTCGTCTAGCGGGAGGGCCAGATACGCAGTATTTT.

As for this clone: Different DNA sequences within this sample yield the same CDR3. The chain employs TRBV9 and TRBJ1-2; 9 bases line up with TRBD1. CDR1 and CDR2 from the germline V gene are SGDLS and YYNGEE. The CDR3 extends over 13 amino acids. With V trimmed by 3 bases and J by 6 bases, 3 bases remained unmatched. CDR3 amino acids: CASSAGTGNGYTF. CDR3 nucleotide sequence: TGTGCCAGCAGCGCCGGGACAGGGAATGGCTACACCTTC.

V is TRBV29-1 and J is TRBJ2-3; a possible D gene is TRBD2 (6 bases). CDR1 and CDR2 (germline): SQVTM, ANQGSEA. The CDR3 extends over 14 amino acids. Trimming cost V 3 bases and J 0 bases, with 10 bases left between them. Written as DNA, the CDR3 is TGCAGCGTTGATCCTAGCGATAGCACAGATACGCAGTATTTT. Residues: CSVDPSDSTDTQYF.

The J gene is TRBJ1-4, the V gene TRBV7-8; D ambiguous. Germline loops: CDR1 SGHVS, CDR2 FQNEAQ. The V end was cut by 6 bases, the J end by 2 bases, with 13 bases between. The CDR3 covers 15 residues. The CDR3 DNA follows: TGTGCCAGCAGTTGGGTCGGGGAGACTAATGAAAAACTGTTTTTT. Its translation is CASSWVGETNEKLFF.